These 32 T cell receptor beta chains originate from one sample sequenced in a study of cytomegalovirus exposure and HLA in healthy donors (TCRdb year 2017). Libraries were built with the immunoSEQ multiplex PCR assay. For the multiplex PCR, a mixture combining 60 forward primers for TCR Vbeta segments and 13 reverse primers for TCR Jbeta segments was used. The source is immuneACCESS, and TCRdb retained only in-frame sequences with V and J called. Part of the clones is not carried over; for the studies checked, unresolved V genes explain less than half of this, and the remainder is unexplained. Counted in this sample were under 300,000 clones; roughly four fifths of them appeared once. The ten largest clones represent around 8% of the sample. Source material: PBMCs. The source is a woman aged 60-75 years in good health and CMV-seropositive.

The genes are TRBV11-2 and TRBJ1-4, with 7 bases matching TRBD1. This CDR3 is built from 13 residues. V was pared by 4 bases and J by 8 bases, with 4 bases of the junction left unmatched. Germline assignment: CDR1 SGHAT and CDR2 FQNNGV. This CDR3 reads CASSYRGGEKLFF. Here the CDR3 DNA reads TGTGCCAGCAGCTACAGGGGAGGCGAAAAACTGTTTTTT.

DNA for the CDR3: TGCAGCGTTGAAGAAGGGGTGGACGGCTACACCTTC. Its protein is CSVEEGVDGYTF. This chain connects TRBV29-1 to TRBJ1-2, with D possibly TRBD1 on 5 matching bases. V was pared by 0 bases and J by 8 bases, with 10 bases between. The CDR3 covers 12 residues. The germline V gene encodes CDR1 SQVTM and CDR2 ANQGSEA. Based on the CDR3 plus reference TRBV29-1 and TRBJ1-2, the full variable domain is SAVISQKPSRDICQRGTSLTIQCQVDSQVTMMFWYRQQPGQSLTLIATANQGSEATYESGFVIDKFPISRPNLTFSTLTVSNMSPEDSSIYLCSVEEGVDGYTFGSGTRLTVV.

The chain employs TRBV29-1 and TRBJ1-1; D remains unclear. Looked up from germline, CDR1 is SQVTM and CDR2 is ANQGSEA. The V and J ends lost 3 bases and 3 bases respectively, with 17 bases between them. The CDR3 covers 15 residues. The chain's CDR3 is CSVDFEFRRDTEAFF. In nucleotides, the CDR3 is TGCAGCGTTGATTTTGAATTCAGGAGGGACACTGAAGCTTTCTTT.

The CDR3: CSVEGTENYEQYF. The CDR3 DNA follows: TGCAGCGTTGAAGGGACTGAAAACTACGAGCAGTACTTC. The rearrangement links TRBV29-1 to TRBJ2-7, with D maybe TRBD2 (5 bases). Germline V CDR1 and CDR2: SQVTM, ANQGSEA. There are 13 residues in the CDR3. V lost 1 base and J lost 3, with 10 bases in between.

The V and J genes are TRBV27 and TRBJ2-2; 9 positions agree with TRBD1. The V gene end was trimmed by 8 bases and the J gene end by 8 bases; junction bases not matched to a gene: 6. CDR1 and CDR2 (germline): MNHEY, SMNVEV (reference sequence). The CDR3 is made up of 13 amino acids. The CDR3 DNA reads as TGTGCCAGCGCCGGGACAGGGTTGGGGGAGCTGTTTTTT. Its protein is CASAGTGLGELFF.

This clone showed up just a few times. This chain uses TRBV7-6 with TRBJ1-1, with D tentatively TRBD1 (6 bases). Trimming stripped 5 bases from V and 3 bases from J, with 10 bases between. Germline CDR1 reads SGHVS; CDR2 reads FNYEAQ. The CDR3 extends over 13 amino acids. CDR3: CASSAQGYTEAFF. CDR3 nucleotides: TGTGCCAGCAGCGCACAGGGCTACACTGAAGCTTTCTTT.

The rearrangement links TRBV5-5 to TRBJ2-1, with D tentatively TRBD2 (5 bases). The CDR3 has 13 amino acids. CDR1 is SGHKS and CDR2 is YYEKEE in the germline V gene (reference sequence). Trimming shortened V by 3 bases and J by 9 bases, and 13 bases separated the two germline ends. For the CDR3, the DNA is TGTGCCAGCAGCTCATTGCCCGAGGGTGAGCAGTTCTTC. Protein sequence: CASSSLPEGEQFF. The variable domain in full, completed from reference TRBV5-5 and TRBJ2-1, reads DAGVTQSPTHLIKTRGQQVTLRCSPISGHKSVSWYQQVLGQGPQFIFQYYEKEERGRGNFPDRFSARQFPNYSSELNVNALLLGDSALYLCASSSLPEGEQFFGPGTRLTVL.

The chain has TRBV7-9 and TRBJ1-2; no definite D call. Germline V gene data show CDR1 as SEHNR and CDR2 as FQNEAQ (reference sequence). V was shortened by 4 bases and J by 6 bases, with 18 bases between the two germline ends. The CDR3 is made up of 15 amino acids. CDR3 nucleotides: TGTGCCAGCAGCTCCTATACGGAGGAGGCGCATGGCTACACCTTC. Amino acids: CASSSYTEEAHGYTF.

This chain links TRBV11-2 with TRBJ2-5, with 9 bases matching TRBD1. Germline CDR1 is SGHAT and CDR2 is FQNNGV. The V and J ends lost 1 base and 4 bases, in that order; junction bases with no gene match: 4. The CDR3 loop spans 15 amino acids. In DNA, the CDR3 is TGTGCCAGCAGCTTAGGGGGACAGGGACGAGAGACCCAGTACTTC. Its translation: CASSLGGQGRETQYF.

The V and J genes are TRBV19 and TRBJ1-2; D ambiguous. The CDR3 is 14 residues long. The V and J ends lost 6 bases and 4 bases respectively, with 15 bases between them. Germline assignment: CDR1 LNHDA and CDR2 SQIVND (reference sequence). The DNA of the CDR3 is TGTGCCAGTAGCAGGACCGGCGGGCTCTATGGCTACACCTTC. Residues: CASSRTGGLYGYTF.

This rearrangement joins TRBV21-1 to TRBJ2-5; the D call of TRBD2 is as the table states it, not checked on the DNA. TRBV21-1 is a recognized pseudogene. The CDR3 loop spans 14 amino acids. CDR3 in amino acids: CASPPGREEETQYF. Written as DNA, the CDR3 is TGTGCCAGCCCCCCCGGCAGGGAGGAGGAGACCCAGTACTTC.

The gene calls are TRBV5-1 and TRBJ2-5; TRBD2 matches 9 bases. The J call may not be correct, given that the DNA end is closer to TRBJ2-7. CDR3 size: 15 residues. From germline, CDR1 is SGHRS and CDR2 YFSETQ. The CDR3: CASSLGPSGVYEQYF. The CDR3 region has the DNA TGCGCCAGCAGCTTGGGCCCTAGCGGGGTCTACGAGCAGTACTTC.

A remark on this clone: At one end, the junction sequence differs from germline, possibly due to a read error. The V call is TRBV7-9, the J call TRBJ2-5; possibly TRBD1 for D (5 bases). Germline V CDR1 and CDR2: SEHNR, FQNEAQ (reference sequence). This CDR3 is built from 13 residues. CDR3 DNA sequence: TGTTCCAGCAGCTTACAGGTCCAAGAGACCCAGTACTTC. Its translation is CSSSLQVQETQYF.

The V gene is TRBV15, the J gene TRBJ1-1, with D tentatively TRBD1 (6 bases). Germline V gives CDR1 LNHNV, CDR2 YYDKDF (reference sequence). Trimming stripped 4 bases from V and 7 bases from J, with 16 bases between. The CDR3 has 14 amino acids. The CDR3: CATSNPNRVGEAFF. In DNA, the CDR3 is TGTGCCACCAGCAACCCTAACAGGGTGGGTGAAGCTTTCTTT.

This chain uses TRBV28 with TRBJ1-5; tentatively, D is TRBD1 (5 bases). This CDR3 has 14 amino acids. Germline CDR1 reads MDHEN; CDR2 reads SYDVKM. V was pared by 2 bases and J by 6 bases, with 11 bases between. CDR3 bases: TGTGCCAGCAGTTTAGTAGGGGTTGGTCAGCCCCAGCATTTT. Translated: CASSLVGVGQPQHF.

V and J are TRBV27 and TRBJ2-3, with 8 positions matching TRBD2. Trimming removed 6 bases from V and 4 bases from J; junction bases left unmatched: 15. Germline-derived CDR1 and CDR2 are MNHEY and SMNVEV (reference sequence). CDR3 length: 17 residues. CDR3 in DNA: TGTGCCAGCAGACAAAGATTTAGCGGGGAAGCGGCAGATACGCAGTATTTT. It is translated as CASRQRFSGEAADTQYF.

The rearrangement joins TRBV23-1 to TRBJ2-7; 8 nucleotides line up with TRBD1. TRBV23-1 is designated an ORF whose function remains uncertain. This CDR3 is built from 17 residues. V lost 1 base and J lost 2; bases outside the gene matches: 10. The CDR3 is CASSQLTQGATPYEQYF. The CDR3 DNA sequence: TGCGCCAGCAGTCAATTAACCCAGGGGGCTACCCCCTACGAGCAGTACTTC.

The chain joins TRBV30 to TRBJ2-7, with D perhaps TRBD1 (6 bases). V was trimmed by 2 bases and J by 5 bases, leaving 16 bases between them. The CDR3 is made up of 14 amino acids. Germline CDR1 GTSNPN, CDR2 SVGIG (reference sequence). The CDR3 sequence is CAWSKVTGFDEQYF. The CDR3 DNA reads as TGTGCCTGGAGTAAAGTCACAGGGTTTGACGAGCAGTACTTC.

This rearrangement joins TRBV14 to TRBJ2-1; D perhaps matches TRBD1 (5 bases). Between the trimmed V and J ends, which lost 6 bases and 9 bases, there was a span of 15 bases. The CDR3 contains 13 residues. Germline lookup yields CDR1 SGHDN and CDR2 FVKESK. CDR3 sequence reads: CASSSTFRGEQFF. The CDR3 DNA reads as TGTGCCAGCAGTTCCACCTTTAGGGGTGAGCAGTTCTTC. The variable domain in full, completed from reference TRBV14 and TRBJ2-1, reads EAGVTQFPSHSVIEKGQTVTLRCDPISGHDNLYWYRRVMGKEIKFLLHFVKESKQDESGMPNNRFLAERTGGTYSTLKVQPAELEDSGVYFCASSSTFRGEQFFGPGTRLTVL.

This clone appeared a single time. V and J are TRBV9 and TRBJ2-2, with 7 bases that match TRBD1. The CDR3 spans 15 residues. The germline V gene has CDR1 SGDLS and CDR2 YYNGEE. Losses at the gene ends were 6 bases for V and 3 bases for J; bases not matched to a gene: 8. The CDR3 sequence: CASILGQSHTGELFF. For the CDR3, the DNA is TGTGCCAGCATCTTGGGACAGAGCCACACCGGGGAGCTGTTTTTT. Filled out from reference TRBV9 and TRBJ2-2, the complete variable domain reads DSGVTQTPKHLITATGQRVTLRCSPRSGDLSVYWYQQSLDQGLQFLIQYYNGEERAKGNILERFSAQQFPDLHSELNLSSLELGDSALYFCASILGQSHTGELFFGEGSRLTVL.

The chain couples TRBV18 to TRBJ1-2, with D tentatively TRBD1 (6 bases). Trimming left V 3 bases short and J 8 bases short, with 19 bases between. Germline CDR1 and CDR2: KGHSH and LQKENI. CDR3 length: 15 amino acids. The chain's CDR3 is CASSPSQQGTGGYTF. The CDR3 nucleotides are TGTGCCAGCTCACCCTCTCAACAGGGTACGGGAGGCTACACCTTC. Full variable domain (outside the CDR3, taken from reference TRBV18 and TRBJ1-2): NAGVMQNPRHLVRRRGQEARLRCSPMKGHSHVYWYRQLPEEGLKFMVYLQKENIIDESGMPKERFSAEFPKEGPSILRIQQVVRGDSAAYFCASSPSQQGTGGYTFGSGTRLTVV.

This clone was detected only a few times. The chain recombines TRBV5-1 with TRBJ1-3; TRBD1 might be the D (6 bases). Per germline, CDR1 SGHRS and CDR2 YFSETQ. The V end was cut by 4 bases, the J end by 6 bases, with 29 bases between. This CDR3 region has 19 residues. The CDR3 DNA reads as TGCGCCAGCAGCGTAGACAGGAAACGACCATTATCCCTACTAAACACCATATATTTT. Its protein is CASSVDRKRPLSLLNTIYF.

The J gene is TRBJ2-3, the V gene TRBV5-1; D is unclear. The V end lost 0 bases, the J end lost 0 bases, and 11 bases lay between the germline ends. The CDR3 contains 16 residues. Per germline, CDR1 SGHRS and CDR2 YFSETQ. The CDR3 sequence is CASSLGRSYSTDTQYF. DNA of the CDR3: TGCGCCAGCAGCTTGGGCCGTAGCTATAGCACAGATACGCAGTATTTT.

The chain couples TRBV5-5 to TRBJ2-7, with 11 bases that match TRBD1. Germline lookup yields CDR1 SGHKS and CDR2 YYEKEE (reference sequence). This CDR3 is built from 16 residues. J lost 4 bases, V lost 5 bases, and 11 bases had no gene match. CDR3 protein: CASSREGQGARYEQYF. The CDR3 nucleotides read TGTGCCAGCAGTAGAGAAGGACAGGGGGCACGGTACGAGCAGTACTTC.

The chain employs TRBV19 and TRBJ1-2; 9 nucleotides match TRBD1. The CDR3 loop spans 13 amino acids. Germline V gene data show CDR1 as LNHDA and CDR2 as SQIVND (reference sequence). J gave up 5 bases and V 6 bases, and 4 bases lay outside the gene matches. CDR3 sequence (DNA): TGTGCCAGTAGCGAGACAGGGGGGTATGGCTACACCTTC. This translates into CASSETGGYGYTF.

This rearrangement joins TRBV27 to TRBJ1-1; D remains ambiguous. The germline CDR1 and CDR2 sequences are MNHEY and SMNVEV (reference sequence). V was cut by 8 bases and J by 6 bases, with 16 bases left in between. This CDR3 is 13 amino acids long. The CDR3 spells CASGFNPLSEAFF. As DNA, the CDR3 is TGTGCCAGCGGCTTCAACCCCCTCTCTGAAGCTTTCTTT.

This sequence joins TRBV7-9 and TRBJ1-5, with D tentatively TRBD1 (5 bases). The ends were cut back, 2 bases at V and 1 base at J, with 6 bases in the middle. The CDR3 spans 14 residues. Germline V gene data show CDR1 as SEHNR and CDR2 as FQNEAQ (reference sequence). The CDR3 region is CASSLQGSNQPQHF. The CDR3 DNA follows: TGTGCCAGCAGCTTACAGGGAAGCAATCAGCCCCAGCATTTT. The full variable domain, completed using reference TRBV7-9 and TRBJ1-5, is DTGVSQNPRHKITKRGQNVTFRCDPISEHNRLYWYRQTLGQGPEFLTYFQNEAQLEKSRLLSDRFSAERPKGSFSTLEIQRTEQGDSAMYLCASSLQGSNQPQHFGDGTRLSIL.

In regard to this clone: The sample holds other DNA sequences that translate to the same CDR3. V is TRBV9 and J is TRBJ1-3; 7 nucleotides align to TRBD1. V dropped 2 bases and J dropped 2; count of bases not matched to a gene: 1. The CDR3 covers 14 residues. Looked up from germline, CDR1 is SGDLS and CDR2 is YYNGEE. The CDR3 spells CASSVQGAGNTIYF. The CDR3 coding sequence is TGTGCCAGCAGCGTTCAGGGGGCTGGAAACACCATATATTTT.

In nucleotides, the CDR3 is TGTGCCAGCACCTTCCGACAGGGGGCCTATGGCTACACCTTC. It yields the protein CASTFRQGAYGYTF. V and J are TRBV28 and TRBJ1-2; 10 bases are a match to TRBD1. After removal of 7 bases from V and 4 bases from J, the junction contained 6 bases not matched to a gene. The germline gives CDR1 MDHEN, CDR2 SYDVKM. The CDR3 runs 14 residues.

This clone was counted a few times. The chain has TRBV7-9 and TRBJ1-3, with 9 bases lining up with TRBD1. Per the germline V gene, CDR1 is SEHNR and CDR2 is FQNEAQ (reference sequence). With V trimmed by 4 bases and J by 0 bases, 7 bases remained unmatched. This CDR3 has 17 residues. The CDR3 sequence is CASSYWDRVTSGNTIYF. CDR3 nucleotide sequence: TGTGCCAGCAGCTATTGGGACAGGGTAACCTCTGGAAACACCATATATTTT.

The gene calls are TRBV28 and TRBJ2-7; TRBD1 matches 9 bases. There are 15 residues in the CDR3. V gave up 5 bases and J gave up 5 bases; unmatched junction bases: 10. Per germline, CDR1 MDHEN and CDR2 SYDVKM. CDR3 sequence reads: CASSQIQGATHEQYF. The CDR3 DNA follows: TGTGCCAGCAGTCAGATACAGGGGGCGACTCACGAGCAGTACTTC.

This clone was recorded once. The chain carries TRBV7-7 and TRBJ2-3; weak D call: TRBD1 (6 bases). This CDR3 has 14 residues. Germline CDR1 and CDR2: SSHAT and FNYEAQ (reference sequence). CDR3 residues: CASRGGRSTDTQYF. In DNA form, the CDR3 reads TGTGCTAGCCGAGGGGGAAGGTCGACAGATACGCAGTATTTT.